This T cell receptor (beta chain) was retrieved from a study of shared clonotypes between healthy human individuals. The wider study: The donor group consisted of two women and three men, aged 18 to 49.

Execution of the assay was at deep level. Data came from immunoSEQ multiplex PCR; TCRdb stores just in-frame clones and leaves some out. The sample contains about 1.1 million clones, 70% to 80% of which appear only once. Source material: memory CD4+ T cells from PBMCs. Sample subset: CD45RA-negative fraction. The receptor was isolated from a man aged 18 to 30 in good health. Some clones in this sample may be carry-over from other donors' samples.

CDR3 amino acids: CASSSTGGWTDTQYF. As DNA, the CDR3 is TGTGCCAGCAGCTCGACAGGGGGCTGGACAGATACGCAGTATTTT. The chain has TRBV7-9 and TRBJ2-3; TRBD1 matches at 10 bases. The CDR3 totals 15 residues. The junction had 4 bases not matched to a gene; V was cut back by 4 bases and J by 3 bases. Germline CDR1 is SEHNR and CDR2 is FQNEAQ (reference sequence).